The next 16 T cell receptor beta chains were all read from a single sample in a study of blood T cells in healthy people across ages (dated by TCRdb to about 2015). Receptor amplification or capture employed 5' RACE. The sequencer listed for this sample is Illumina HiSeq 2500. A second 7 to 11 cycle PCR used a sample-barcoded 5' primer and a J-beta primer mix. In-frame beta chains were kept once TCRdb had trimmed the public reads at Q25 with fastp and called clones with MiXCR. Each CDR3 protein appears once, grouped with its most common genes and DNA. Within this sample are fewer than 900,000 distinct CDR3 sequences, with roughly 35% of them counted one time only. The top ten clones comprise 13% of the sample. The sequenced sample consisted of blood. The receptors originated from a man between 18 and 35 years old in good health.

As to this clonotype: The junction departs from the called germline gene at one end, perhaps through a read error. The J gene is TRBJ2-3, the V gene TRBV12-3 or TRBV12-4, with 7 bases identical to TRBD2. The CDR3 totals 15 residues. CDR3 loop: CDSSRAGWSTDTQYF. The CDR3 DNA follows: TGTGACAGCAGTCGAGCGGGGTGGAGCACAGATACGCAGTATTTT.

The CDR3 protein is CATGKGNVAYNEQYF. The CDR3 region has the DNA TGTGCCACGGGGAAGGGGAATGTGGCGTACAATGAGCAGTACTTC. The chain employs TRBV6-1 and TRBJ2-7; D is perhaps TRBD1 or TRBD2 (5 bases each). This CDR3 spans 15 amino acids. Germline-derived CDR1 and CDR2 are MNHNS and SASEGT. With 10 bases removed from V and 7 bases from J, the gap between germline ends came to 26 bases.

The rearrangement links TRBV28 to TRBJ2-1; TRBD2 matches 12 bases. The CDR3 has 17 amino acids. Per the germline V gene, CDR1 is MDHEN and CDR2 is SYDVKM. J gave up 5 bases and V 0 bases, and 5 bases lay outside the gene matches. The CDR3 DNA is TGTGCCAGCAGTTTATGGCCTAGCGGGAGGGTGGACAATGAGCAGTTCTTC. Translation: CASSLWPSGRVDNEQFF.

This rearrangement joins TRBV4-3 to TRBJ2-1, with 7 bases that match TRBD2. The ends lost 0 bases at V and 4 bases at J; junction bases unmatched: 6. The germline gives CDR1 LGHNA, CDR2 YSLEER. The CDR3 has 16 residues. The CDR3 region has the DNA TGCGCCAGCAGCCAAGAGGTGGGGGGGAAATACAATGAGCAGTTCTTC. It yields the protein CASSQEVGGKYNEQFF.

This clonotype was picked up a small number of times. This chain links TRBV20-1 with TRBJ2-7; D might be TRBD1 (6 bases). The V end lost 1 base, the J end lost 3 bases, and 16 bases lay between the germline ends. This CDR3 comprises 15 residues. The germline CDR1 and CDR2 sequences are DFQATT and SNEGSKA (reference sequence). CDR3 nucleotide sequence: TGCAGTGCTAGAGTTCCTACAGGGCTGGTCTACGAGCAGTACTTC. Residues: CSARVPTGLVYEQYF.

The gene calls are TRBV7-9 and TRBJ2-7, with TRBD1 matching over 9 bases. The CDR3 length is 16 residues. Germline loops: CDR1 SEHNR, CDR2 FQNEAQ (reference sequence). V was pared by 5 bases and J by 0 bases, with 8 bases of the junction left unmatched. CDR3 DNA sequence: TGTGCCAGCAGCGCTCGACAGGGGGTGGGCTCCTACGAGCAGTACTTC. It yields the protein CASSARQGVGSYEQYF.

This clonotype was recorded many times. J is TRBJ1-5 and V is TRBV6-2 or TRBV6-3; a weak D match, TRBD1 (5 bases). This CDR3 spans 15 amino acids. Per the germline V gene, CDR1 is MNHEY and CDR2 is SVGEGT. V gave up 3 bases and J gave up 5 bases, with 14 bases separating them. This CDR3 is CASSYLGTHDQPQHF. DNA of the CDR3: TGTGCCAGCAGTTATCTGGGGACCCATGATCAGCCCCAGCATTTT.

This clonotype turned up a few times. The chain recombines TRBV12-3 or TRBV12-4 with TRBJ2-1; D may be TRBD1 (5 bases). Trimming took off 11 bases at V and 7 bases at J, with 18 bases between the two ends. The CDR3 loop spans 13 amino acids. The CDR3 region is CAGMSGRANEQFF. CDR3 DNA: TGTGCCGGCATGTCGGGCAGGGCGAATGAGCAGTTCTTC.

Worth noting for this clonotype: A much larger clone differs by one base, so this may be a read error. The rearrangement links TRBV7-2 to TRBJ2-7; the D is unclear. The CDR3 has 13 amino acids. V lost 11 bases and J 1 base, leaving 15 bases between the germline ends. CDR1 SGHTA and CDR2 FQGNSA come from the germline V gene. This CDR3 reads CAGSRTVSYEQYF. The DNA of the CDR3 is TGTGCCGGTTCTCGGACCGTATCCTACGAGCAGTACTTC.

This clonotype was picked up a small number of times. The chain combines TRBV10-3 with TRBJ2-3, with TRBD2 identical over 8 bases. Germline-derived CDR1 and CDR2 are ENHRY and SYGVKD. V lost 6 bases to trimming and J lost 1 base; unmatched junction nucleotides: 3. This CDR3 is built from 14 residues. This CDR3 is CAIRDSGGTDTQYF. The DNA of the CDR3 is TGTGCCATCAGGGATAGCGGGGGCACAGATACGCAGTATTTT.

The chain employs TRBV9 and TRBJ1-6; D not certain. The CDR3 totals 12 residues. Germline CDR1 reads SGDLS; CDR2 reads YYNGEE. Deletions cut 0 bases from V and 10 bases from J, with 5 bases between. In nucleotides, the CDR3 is TGTGCCAGCAGCGTAGATAGCTCACCCCTCCACTTT. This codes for CASSVDSSPLHF.

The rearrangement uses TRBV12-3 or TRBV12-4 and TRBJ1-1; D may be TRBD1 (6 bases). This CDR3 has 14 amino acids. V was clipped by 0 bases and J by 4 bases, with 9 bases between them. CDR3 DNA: TGTGCCAGCAGTTTAGCGCGGGGGCTCACTGAAGCTTTCTTT. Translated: CASSLARGLTEAFF.

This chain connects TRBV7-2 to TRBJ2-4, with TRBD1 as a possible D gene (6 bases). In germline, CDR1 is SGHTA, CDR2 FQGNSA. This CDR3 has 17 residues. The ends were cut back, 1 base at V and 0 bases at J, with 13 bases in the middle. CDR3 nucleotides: TGTGCCAGCAGCTTAGAAGGACAGACCCTAGCCAAAAACATTCAGTACTTC. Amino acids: CASSLEGQTLAKNIQYF. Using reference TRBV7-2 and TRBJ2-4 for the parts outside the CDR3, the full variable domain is GAGVSQSPSNKVTEKGKDVELRCDPISGHTALYWYRQSLGQGLEFLIYFQGNSAPDKSGLPSDRFSAERTGGSVSTLTIQRTQQEDSAVYLCASSLEGQTLAKNIQYFGAGTRLSVL.

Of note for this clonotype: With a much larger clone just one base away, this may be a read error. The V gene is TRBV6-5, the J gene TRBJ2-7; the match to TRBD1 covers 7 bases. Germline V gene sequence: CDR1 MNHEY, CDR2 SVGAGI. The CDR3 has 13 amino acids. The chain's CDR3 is CTSSYSLQGEQYF. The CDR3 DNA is TGTACCAGCAGTTACTCGCTACAGGGGGAGCAGTACTTC.

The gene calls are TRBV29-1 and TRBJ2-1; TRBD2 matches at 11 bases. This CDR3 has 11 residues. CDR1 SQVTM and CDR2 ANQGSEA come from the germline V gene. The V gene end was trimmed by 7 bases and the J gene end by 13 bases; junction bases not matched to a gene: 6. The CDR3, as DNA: TGCAGCGGTGGAGGGACTAGCGGTCAGTTCTTC. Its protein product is CSGGGTSGQFF.

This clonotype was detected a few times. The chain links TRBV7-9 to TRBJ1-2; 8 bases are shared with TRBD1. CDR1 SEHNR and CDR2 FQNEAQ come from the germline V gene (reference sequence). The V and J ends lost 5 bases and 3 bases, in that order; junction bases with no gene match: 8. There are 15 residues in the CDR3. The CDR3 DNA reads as TGTGCCAGCAGCCCTGGACAGGGAGAGTACTATGGCTACACCTTC. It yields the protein CASSPGQGEYYGYTF.